A selection of T cell receptor beta chains follows, all from one sample in a study of T cell changes during pregnancy in multiple sclerosis. Method: immunoSEQ multiplex PCR; TCRdb's copy keeps in-frame clones and lacks some. The table lists 50,000 to 75,000 clones, around nine tenths of them singletons. Sequenced here: peripheral blood, sampled in the third trimester of pregnancy. All receptors come from a female donor in good health, enrolled as a control in a pregnancy study. CDR3s include the opening cysteine and the closing phenylalanine or tryptophan. The D gene is left open where the match is weak. A row's size may be missing; if present it is once, few, many or a size class.

j_gene: TRBJ1-2; abundance: NA; v_gene: TRBV5-1; d_gene: TRBD1; CDR3nt: TGCGCCAGCAGCCCCACTGACAGGGGGTACACGGGGCGCTACACCTTC; CDR3aa: CASSPTDRGYTGRYTF
j_gene: TRBJ1-1; abundance: few; v_gene: TRBV30; d_gene: TRBD1; CDR3nt: TGTGCCTGGAGGGGAAACAGGGGGATTGGGACTGAAGCTTTCTTT; CDR3aa: CAWRGNRGIGTEAFF
j_gene: TRBJ2-3; abundance: NA; v_gene: TRBV11-3; d_gene: NA; CDR3nt: TGTGCCAGCAGCTTAGCAGCAGGAGATACGCAGTATTTT; CDR3aa: CASSLAAGDTQYF
j_gene: TRBJ1-3; abundance: once; v_gene: TRBV7-9; d_gene: NA; CDR3nt: TGTGCCAGCAGCTTGCCACAGGGTTCTGGAAACACCATATATTTT; CDR3aa: CASSLPQGSGNTIYF
j_gene: TRBJ2-7; abundance: NA; v_gene: TRBV4-3; d_gene: TRBD2; CDR3nt: TGCGCCAGCAGCCGGTACTTGGGGACTAGCGAGTTCTACGAGCAGTACTTC; CDR3aa: CASSRYLGTSEFYEQYF
j_gene: TRBJ2-7; abundance: NA; v_gene: TRBV19; d_gene: NA; CDR3nt: TGTGCCAGTAGTATGCCAGTTTCCTACGAGCAGTACTTC; CDR3aa: CASSMPVSYEQYF
j_gene: TRBJ2-1; abundance: NA; v_gene: TRBV25-1; d_gene: TRBD1; CDR3nt: TGTGCCAGCAGGCGGGACAGGGCCAGTGAGCAGTTCTTC; CDR3aa: CASRRDRASEQFF
j_gene: TRBJ1-1; abundance: NA; v_gene: TRBV5-4; d_gene: NA; CDR3nt: TGTGCCAGCAGCCTGGGCCAGAAGAACACTGAAGCTTTCTTT; CDR3aa: CASSLGQKNTEAFF
j_gene: TRBJ1-2; abundance: NA; v_gene: TRBV6-5; d_gene: TRBD1; CDR3nt: TGTGCCAGCAGTTACCCCGGGGACAGGGGGATCTATGGCTACACCTTC; CDR3aa: CASSYPGDRGIYGYTF
j_gene: TRBJ2-7; abundance: NA; v_gene: TRBV7-6; d_gene: NA; CDR3nt: TGTGCCAGCAGCTCTTATGTAGGGGGCTACGAGCAGTACTTC; CDR3aa: CASSSYVGGYEQYF
j_gene: TRBJ2-1; abundance: once; v_gene: TRBV5-5; d_gene: NA; CDR3nt: TGTGCCAGCAGCTTAAATGGCTGGGGGGACAATGAGCAGTTCTTC; CDR3aa: CASSLNGWGDNEQFF